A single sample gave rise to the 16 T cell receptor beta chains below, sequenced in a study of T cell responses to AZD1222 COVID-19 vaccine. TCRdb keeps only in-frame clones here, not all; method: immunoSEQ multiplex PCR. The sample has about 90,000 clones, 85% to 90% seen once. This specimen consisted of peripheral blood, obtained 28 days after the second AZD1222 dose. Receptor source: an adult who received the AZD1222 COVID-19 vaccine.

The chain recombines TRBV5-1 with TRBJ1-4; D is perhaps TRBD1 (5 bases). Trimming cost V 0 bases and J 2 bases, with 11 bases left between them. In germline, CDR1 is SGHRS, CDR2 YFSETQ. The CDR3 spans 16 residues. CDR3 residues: CASSLAGALTNEKLFF. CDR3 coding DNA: TGCGCCAGCAGCTTGGCCGGGGCCCTGACTAATGAAAAACTGTTTTTT.

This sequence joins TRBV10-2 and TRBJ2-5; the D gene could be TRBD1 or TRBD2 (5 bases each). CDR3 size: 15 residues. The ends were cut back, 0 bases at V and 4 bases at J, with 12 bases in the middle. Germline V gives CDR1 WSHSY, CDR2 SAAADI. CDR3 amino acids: CASSESGDGVETQYF. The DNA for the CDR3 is TGCGCCAGCAGTGAGTCGGGGGATGGGGTAGAGACCCAGTACTTC.

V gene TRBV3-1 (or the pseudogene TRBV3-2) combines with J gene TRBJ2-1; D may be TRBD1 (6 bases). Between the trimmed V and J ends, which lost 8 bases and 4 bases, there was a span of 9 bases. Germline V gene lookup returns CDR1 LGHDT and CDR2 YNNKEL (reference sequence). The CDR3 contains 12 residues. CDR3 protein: CASRDIYNEQFF. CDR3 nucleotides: TGTGCCAGCCGGGACATATACAATGAGCAGTTCTTC.

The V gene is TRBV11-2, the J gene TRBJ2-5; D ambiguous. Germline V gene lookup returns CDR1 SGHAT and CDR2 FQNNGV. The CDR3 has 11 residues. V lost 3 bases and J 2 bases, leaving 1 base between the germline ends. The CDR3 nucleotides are TGTGCCAGCAGCTTTCAAGAGACCCAGTACTTC. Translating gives CASSFQETQYF.

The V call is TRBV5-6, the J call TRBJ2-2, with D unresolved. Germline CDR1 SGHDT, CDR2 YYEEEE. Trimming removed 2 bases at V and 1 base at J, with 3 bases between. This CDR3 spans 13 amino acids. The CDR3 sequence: CASSFGNTGELFF. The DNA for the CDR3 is TGTGCCAGCAGCTTTGGGAACACCGGGGAGCTGTTTTTT.

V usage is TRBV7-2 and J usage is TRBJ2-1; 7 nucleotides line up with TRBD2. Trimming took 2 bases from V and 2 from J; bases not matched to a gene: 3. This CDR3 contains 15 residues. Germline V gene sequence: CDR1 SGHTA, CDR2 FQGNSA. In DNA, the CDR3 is TGTGCCAGCAGCTTAAGCGGGACCACCTACAATGAGCAGTTCTTC. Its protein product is CASSLSGTTYNEQFF. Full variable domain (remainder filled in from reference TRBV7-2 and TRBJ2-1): GAGVSQSPSNKVTEKGKDVELRCDPISGHTALYWYRQSLGQGLEFLIYFQGNSAPDKSGLPSDRFSAERTGGSVSTLTIQRTQQEDSAVYLCASSLSGTTYNEQFFGPGTRLTVL.

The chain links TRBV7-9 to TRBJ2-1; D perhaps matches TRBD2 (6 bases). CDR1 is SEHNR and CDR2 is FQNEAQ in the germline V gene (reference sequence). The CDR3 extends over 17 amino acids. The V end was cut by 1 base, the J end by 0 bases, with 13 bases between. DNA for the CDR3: TGTGCCAGCAGCTTAGGAGGAGGGTCATTCTCCTACAATGAGCAGTTCTTC. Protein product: CASSLGGGSFSYNEQFF.

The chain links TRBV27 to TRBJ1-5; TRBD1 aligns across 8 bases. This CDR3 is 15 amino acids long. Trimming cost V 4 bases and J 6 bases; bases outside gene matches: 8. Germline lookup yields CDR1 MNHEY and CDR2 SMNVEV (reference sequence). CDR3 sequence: CASSSYAGGSQPQHF. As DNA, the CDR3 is TGTGCCAGCAGTTCCTACGCAGGGGGCAGTCAGCCCCAGCATTTT.

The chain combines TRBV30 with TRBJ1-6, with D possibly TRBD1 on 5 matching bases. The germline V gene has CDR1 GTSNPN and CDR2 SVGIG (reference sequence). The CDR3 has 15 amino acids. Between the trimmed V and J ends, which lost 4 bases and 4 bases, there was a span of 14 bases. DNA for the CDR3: TGTGCCTGGAACATCGGGGCAAGTTATAATTCACCCCTCCACTTT. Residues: CAWNIGASYNSPLHF.

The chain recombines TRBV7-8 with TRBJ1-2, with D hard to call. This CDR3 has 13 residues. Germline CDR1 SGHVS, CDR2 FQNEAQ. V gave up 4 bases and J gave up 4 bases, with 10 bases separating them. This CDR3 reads CASSSGPIYGYTF. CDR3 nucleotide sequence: TGTGCCAGCAGCTCCGGACCTATCTATGGCTACACCTTC.

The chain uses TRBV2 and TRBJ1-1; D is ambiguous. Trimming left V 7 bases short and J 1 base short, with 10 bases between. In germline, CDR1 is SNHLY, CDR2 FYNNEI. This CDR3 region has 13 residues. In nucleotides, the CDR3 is TGTGCCAGCACCATGGGCAGGAACACTGAAGCTTTCTTT. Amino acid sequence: CASTMGRNTEAFF.

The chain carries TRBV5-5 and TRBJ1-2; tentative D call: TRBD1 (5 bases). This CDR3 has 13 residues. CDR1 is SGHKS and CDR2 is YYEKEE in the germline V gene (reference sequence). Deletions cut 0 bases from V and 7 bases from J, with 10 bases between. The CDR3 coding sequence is TGTGCCAGCAGCTTGGGGGGCAGTAGTGGCTACACCTTC. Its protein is CASSLGGSSGYTF.

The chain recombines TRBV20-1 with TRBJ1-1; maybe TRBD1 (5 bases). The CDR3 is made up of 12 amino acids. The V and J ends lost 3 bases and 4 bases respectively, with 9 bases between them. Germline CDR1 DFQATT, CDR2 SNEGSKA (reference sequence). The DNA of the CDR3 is TGCAGTGCTAGTGCCCAGGGCACTGAAGCTTTCTTT. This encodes CSASAQGTEAFF.

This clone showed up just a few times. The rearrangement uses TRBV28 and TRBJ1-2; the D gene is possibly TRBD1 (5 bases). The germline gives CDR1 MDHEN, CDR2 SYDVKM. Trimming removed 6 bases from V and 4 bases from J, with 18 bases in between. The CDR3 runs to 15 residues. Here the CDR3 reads CASSLPQGHPYGYTF. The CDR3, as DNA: TGTGCCAGCAGCCTGCCTCAAGGACACCCCTATGGCTACACCTTC.

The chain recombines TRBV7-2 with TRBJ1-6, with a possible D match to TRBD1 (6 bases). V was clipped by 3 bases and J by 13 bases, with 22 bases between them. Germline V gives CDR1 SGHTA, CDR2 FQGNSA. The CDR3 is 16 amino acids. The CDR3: CASSFASGTIFSPLHF. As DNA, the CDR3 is TGTGCCAGCAGCTTTGCCTCCGGGACAATATTTTCCCCCCTCCACTTT.

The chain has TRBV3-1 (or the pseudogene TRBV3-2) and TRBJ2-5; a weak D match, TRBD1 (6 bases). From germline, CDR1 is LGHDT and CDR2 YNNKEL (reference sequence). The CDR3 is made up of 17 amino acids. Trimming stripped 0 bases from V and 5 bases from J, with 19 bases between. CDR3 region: CASSQEREKGVQETQYF. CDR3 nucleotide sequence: TGTGCCAGCAGCCAAGAGCGCGAGAAGGGGGTTCAGGAGACCCAGTACTTC.